Sequencing of this T cell receptor (beta chain) was carried out in a study of shared clonotypes between healthy human individuals. Study-wide results and limits: Non-shared clonotypes showed lower generation probabilities than clonotypes common to all four donors.

Measured with immunoSEQ multiplex PCR; TCRdb has only the in-frame clones, and not every one. The top ten hold roughly 1.5% of the sample, which has about 980,000 clones, around three quarters seen once. This CDR3 comprises 15 residues. Germline V gene lookup returns CDR1 SGDLS and CDR2 YYNGEE. Trimming shortened V by 6 bases and J by 4 bases, and 14 bases separated the two germline ends. Subsets obtained from CD4+ cells comprised CD45RA+ naive and CD45RA-negative memory cells. There are many counts of this clone. The antigen is undetermined. Sequenced input: memory CD4+ T cells sorted from blood. Subset defined: CD45RA-negative fraction. The sequence derives from a man younger than 35 in good health. The chain recombines TRBV9 with TRBJ2-6; possibly TRBD2 for D (5 bases). The CDR3 DNA is TGTGCCAGCACGGAGGAGCAGGCAGGGGCCAACGTCCTGACTTTC. It translates to CASTEEQAGANVLTF. The full variable domain, completed using reference TRBV9 and TRBJ2-6, is DSGVTQTPKHLITATGQRVTLRCSPRSGDLSVYWYQQSLDQGLQFLIQYYNGEERAKGNILERFSAQQFPDLHSELNLSSLELGDSALYFCASTEEQAGANVLTFGAGSRLTVL.